The 18 T cell receptor beta chains below all came from one sample that was sequenced in a study of T cell responses to AZD1222 COVID-19 vaccine. Clones were sequenced by immunoSEQ multiplex PCR, and TCRdb holds only the in-frame ones, with some missing. The sample yields about 56,000 clones, 70% to 80% seen once. The sample in question was peripheral blood, obtained 28 days after the second AZD1222 dose. These receptors came from an adult who received the AZD1222 COVID-19 vaccine.

V usage is TRBV19 and J usage is TRBJ1-1; the match to TRBD1 covers 9 bases. Germline-derived CDR1 and CDR2 are LNHDA and SQIVND (reference sequence). V trimming: 6 bases; J trimming: 11 bases; junction bases outside the gene matches: 4. The CDR3 spans 11 residues. The DNA of the CDR3 is TGTGCCAGTAGACAGGGGGCGCGGGCTTTCTTT. Amino acids: CASRQGARAFF.

The V call is TRBV6-5, the J call TRBJ1-1, with D possibly TRBD1 on 5 matching bases. Trimming pared 0 bases from V and 0 bases from J, leaving 8 bases between. The length of the CDR3 is 15 residues. The V gene's germline CDR1 is MNHEY and CDR2 SVGAGI. This CDR3 reads CASSYSDIMNTEAFF. CDR3 bases: TGTGCCAGCAGTTACTCGGACATCATGAACACTGAAGCTTTCTTT.

V gene TRBV7-8 combines with J gene TRBJ1-2; 7 nucleotides match TRBD1. CDR1 is SGHVS and CDR2 is FQNEAQ in the germline V gene. The CDR3 runs 13 residues. Trimming cost V 5 bases and J 7 bases; bases outside gene matches: 7. CDR3 sequence (DNA): TGTGCCAGCAGCCAGACAGGGATCTTTGGCTACACCTTC. It codes for CASSQTGIFGYTF. The entire variable domain, with the rest obtained from reference TRBV7-8 and TRBJ1-2, is as follows: GAGVSQSPRYKVAKRGQDVALRCDPISGHVSLFWYQQALGQGPEFLTYFQNEAQLDKSGLPSDRFFAERPEGSVSTLKIQRTQQEDSAVYLCASSQTGIFGYTFGSGTRLTVV.

This clone occurred a few times. The chain links TRBV5-1 to TRBJ2-3, with D uncertain. The length of the CDR3 is 13 residues. V dropped 3 bases and J dropped 5 bases, with 10 bases sitting between them. Germline assignment: CDR1 SGHRS and CDR2 YFSETQ. The CDR3 DNA sequence: TGCGCCAGCAGCTCACACTTTATAGATACGCAGTATTTT. This gives the protein CASSSHFIDTQYF.

The chain is built from TRBV5-6 and TRBJ1-1, with D maybe TRBD1 (6 bases). The germline V gene encodes CDR1 SGHDT and CDR2 YYEEEE. The CDR3 runs to 12 residues. V was trimmed by 2 bases and J by 7 bases, leaving 9 bases between them. The CDR3 reads CASSLGGNEAFF. The DNA of the CDR3 is TGTGCCAGCAGCTTAGGGGGTAATGAAGCTTTCTTT.

This clone has just a few counts. This chain connects TRBV5-1 to TRBJ2-7; the match to TRBD1 covers 7 bases. Germline-derived CDR1 and CDR2 are SGHRS and YFSETQ. The CDR3 runs 14 residues. Trimming at V came to 0 bases and at J to 5 bases, leaving 5 bases not matched to a gene. The DNA for the CDR3 is TGCGCCAGCAGCTTGGCCCCGACAGGGAACGAGCAGTACTTC. It specifies CASSLAPTGNEQYF.

This clone was counted between two and nine times. The same CDR3 also results from other DNA sequences found in this sample. J is TRBJ1-5 and V is TRBV5-6; D is unresolved. V was shortened by 0 bases and J by 3 bases, with 4 bases between the two germline ends. Germline V gene data show CDR1 as SGHDT and CDR2 as YYEEEE. CDR3 length: 13 amino acids. CDR3 DNA: TGTGCCAGCAGCTTGGGCCTCAATCAGCCCCAGCATTTT. Translated, it gives CASSLGLNQPQHF. The full variable domain, rest sourced from reference TRBV5-6 and TRBJ1-5, is DAGVTQSPTHLIKTRGQQVTLRCSPKSGHDTVSWYQQALGQGPQFIFQYYEEEERQRGNFPDRFSGHQFPNYSSELNVNALLLGDSALYLCASSLGLNQPQHFGDGTRLSIL.

This clone was seen more than once but under ten times. The chain recombines TRBV6-1 with TRBJ1-1; 7 bases align to TRBD1. Trimming removed 4 bases from V and 5 bases from J; junction bases left unmatched: 13. The germline V gene has CDR1 MNHNS and CDR2 SASEGT. The CDR3 consists of 16 residues. The CDR3 protein is CASSGTQGGGRTEAFF. CDR3 nucleotides: TGTGCCAGCAGTGGAACCCAGGGGGGAGGAAGAACTGAAGCTTTCTTT.

The CDR3 protein is CASSLETGANTGELFF. The CDR3 DNA reads as TGCGCCAGCAGCTTGGAGACAGGGGCCAACACCGGGGAGCTGTTTTTT. The V gene is TRBV5-1, the J gene TRBJ2-2, with TRBD1 identical over 8 bases. Trimming at V came to 0 bases and at J to 2 bases, leaving 3 bases not matched to a gene. Germline V CDR1 and CDR2: SGHRS, YFSETQ. This CDR3 comprises 16 residues.

This clone was observed a handful of times. The chain links TRBV24-1 to TRBJ1-2; unclear D gene. Germline V gene sequence: CDR1 KGHDR, CDR2 SFDVKD. CDR3 length equals 13 residues. Trimming stripped 5 bases from V and 5 bases from J, with 11 bases between. Here the CDR3 reads CATSARDTYGYTF. CDR3 DNA sequence: TGTGCCACCAGTGCCAGAGACACTTATGGCTACACCTTC.

The V gene is TRBV20-1, the J gene TRBJ2-2, with a tentative D call TRBD2 (6 bases). The CDR3 loop spans 13 amino acids. Trimming cost V 3 bases and J 6 bases, with 11 bases left between them. The germline V gene encodes CDR1 DFQATT and CDR2 SNEGSKA (reference sequence). The CDR3 DNA follows: TGCAGTGCTAGTTCAGGGAGGTCCGGGGAGCTGTTTTTT. This translates into CSASSGRSGELFF.

The V gene is TRBV7-9, the J gene TRBJ1-4, with 7 bases that match TRBD1. The V gene's germline CDR1 is SEHNR and CDR2 FQNEAQ (reference sequence). Losses at the gene ends were 3 bases for V and 5 bases for J; bases not matched to a gene: 0. The CDR3 length is 13 residues. Written as DNA, the CDR3 is TGTGCCAGCAGCTTGGGACAGAATGAAAAACTGTTTTTT. It specifies CASSLGQNEKLFF.

This clone occurred once. The chain joins TRBV6-6 to TRBJ1-2; 10 positions match TRBD1. The V and J ends lost 4 bases and 3 bases, in that order; junction bases with no gene match: 5. Looked up from germline, CDR1 is MNHNY and CDR2 is SVGAGI (reference sequence). CDR3 length: 15 residues. CDR3 in amino acids: CASSSRDRGDYGYTF. The CDR3 nucleotides are TGTGCCAGCAGTTCCCGGGACAGGGGAGACTATGGCTACACCTTC.

This chain uses TRBV6-5 with TRBJ1-1, with a tentative D call TRBD1 (5 bases). V shed 6 bases and J shed 2 bases, with 13 bases lying between them. Germline V gene sequence: CDR1 MNHEY, CDR2 SVGAGI. The CDR3 runs to 14 residues. CDR3 in amino acids: CASSPFQGNTEAFF. In DNA form, the CDR3 reads TGTGCCAGCAGCCCCTTCCAGGGAAACACTGAAGCTTTCTTT.

The V call is TRBV3-1 (or the pseudogene TRBV3-2), the J call TRBJ1-1; no reliable D call. The V end was cut by 5 bases, the J end by 2 bases, with 6 bases between. Germline loops: CDR1 LGHDT, CDR2 YNNKEL (reference sequence). The CDR3 extends over 12 amino acids. This chain's CDR3 is CASSGVNTEAFF. CDR3 DNA: TGTGCCAGCAGCGGGGTCAACACTGAAGCTTTCTTT.

The CDR3: CASSLGLAVKSGELFF. The CDR3 nucleotides read TGTGCCAGCAGTTTGGGACTAGCGGTGAAGAGCGGGGAGCTGTTTTTT. This chain joins TRBV28 and TRBJ2-2; 11 positions agree with TRBD2. The V gene end was trimmed by 3 bases and the J gene end by 7 bases; junction bases not matched to a gene: 7. Germline V lookup: CDR1 MDHEN, CDR2 SYDVKM. The CDR3 is 16 amino acids.

The chain combines TRBV4-2 with TRBJ2-2; TRBD2 might be the D (5 bases). V shed 4 bases and J shed 4 bases, with 19 bases lying between them. Germline CDR1 reads LGHNA; CDR2 reads YNFKEQ. This CDR3 is 17 amino acids long. The CDR3 DNA reads TGTGCCAGCAGCCTAAGGTGGGAAGCGGAGCCCACCGGGGAGCTGTTTTTT. Its protein product is CASSLRWEAEPTGELFF.

This clone was observed once. The J gene is TRBJ1-2, the V gene TRBV5-6, with TRBD1 as a possible D gene (6 bases). The V end was cut by 0 bases, the J end by 7 bases, with 16 bases between. The CDR3 contains 15 residues. Germline loops: CDR1 SGHDT, CDR2 YYEEEE. The CDR3 is CASSLETGPGSGYTF. CDR3 sequence (DNA): TGTGCCAGCAGCTTGGAAACAGGGCCCGGGTCTGGCTACACCTTC.